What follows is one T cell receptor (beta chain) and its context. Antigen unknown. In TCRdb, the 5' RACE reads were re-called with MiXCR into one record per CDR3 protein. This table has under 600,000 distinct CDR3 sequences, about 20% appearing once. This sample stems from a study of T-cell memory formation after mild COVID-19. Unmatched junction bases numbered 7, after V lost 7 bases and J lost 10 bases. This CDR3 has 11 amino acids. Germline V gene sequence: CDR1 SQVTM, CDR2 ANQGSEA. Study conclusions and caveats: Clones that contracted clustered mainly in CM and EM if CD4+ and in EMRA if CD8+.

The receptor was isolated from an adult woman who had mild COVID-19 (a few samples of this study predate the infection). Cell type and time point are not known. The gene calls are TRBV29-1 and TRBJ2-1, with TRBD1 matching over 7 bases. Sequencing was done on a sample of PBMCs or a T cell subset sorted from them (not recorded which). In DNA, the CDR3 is TGCAGCGATCAGACAGGGTCCGAGCAGTTCTTC. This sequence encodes CSDQTGSEQFF.